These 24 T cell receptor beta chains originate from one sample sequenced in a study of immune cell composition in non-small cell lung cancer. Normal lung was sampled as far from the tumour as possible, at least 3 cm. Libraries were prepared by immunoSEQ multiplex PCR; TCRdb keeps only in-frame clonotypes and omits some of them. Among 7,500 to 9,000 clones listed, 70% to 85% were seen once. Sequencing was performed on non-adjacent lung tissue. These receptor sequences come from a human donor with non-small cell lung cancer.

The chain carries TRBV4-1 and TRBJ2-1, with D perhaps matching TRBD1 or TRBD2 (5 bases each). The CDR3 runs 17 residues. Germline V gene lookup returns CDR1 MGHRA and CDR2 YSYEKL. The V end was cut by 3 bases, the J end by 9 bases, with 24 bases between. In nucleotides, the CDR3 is TGCGCCAGCAGCCAGCAGATCGGGACCACAAAACCAGCTGAGCAGTTCTTC. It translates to CASSQQIGTTKPAEQFF.

CDR3 in amino acids: CASSFWAGGSDEQYF. CDR3 bases: TGTGCCAGCAGTTTCTGGGCAGGGGGTTCCGACGAGCAGTACTTC. The rearrangement links TRBV28 to TRBJ2-7, with 7 bases that match TRBD1. Germline V gene lookup returns CDR1 MDHEN and CDR2 SYDVKM. The CDR3 spans 15 residues. V lost 3 bases, J lost 5 bases, and 10 bases stayed unmatched. Full variable domain (rest looked up from reference TRBV28 and TRBJ2-7): DVKVTQSSRYLVKRTGEKVFLECVQDMDHENMFWYRQDPGLGLRLIYFSYDVKMKEKGDIPEGYSVSREKKERFSLILESASTNQTSMYLCASSFWAGGSDEQYFGPGTRLTVT.

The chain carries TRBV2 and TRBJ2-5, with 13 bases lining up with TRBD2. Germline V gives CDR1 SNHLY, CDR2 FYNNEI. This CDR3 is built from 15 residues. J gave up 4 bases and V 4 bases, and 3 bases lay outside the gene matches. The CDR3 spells CASSARTSGGETQYF. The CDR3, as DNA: TGTGCCAGCAGTGCCAGGACTAGCGGGGGAGAGACCCAGTACTTC.

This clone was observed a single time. CDR3 nucleotides: TGTGCCAGCTCACCAGGGGCCAACTACGAGCAGTACTTC. This translates into CASSPGANYEQYF. The chain has TRBV18 and TRBJ2-7; TRBD1 might be the D (5 bases). V lost 2 bases and J lost 3, with 8 bases in between. The CDR3 is 13 amino acids. The germline gives CDR1 KGHSH, CDR2 LQKENI.

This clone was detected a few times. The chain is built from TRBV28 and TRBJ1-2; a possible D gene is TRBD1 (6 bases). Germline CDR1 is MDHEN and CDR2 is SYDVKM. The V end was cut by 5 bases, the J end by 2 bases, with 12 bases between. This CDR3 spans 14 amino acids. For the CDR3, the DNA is TGTGCCAGCAGTCTGGACAGCCGGAACTATGGCTACACCTTC. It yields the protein CASSLDSRNYGYTF.

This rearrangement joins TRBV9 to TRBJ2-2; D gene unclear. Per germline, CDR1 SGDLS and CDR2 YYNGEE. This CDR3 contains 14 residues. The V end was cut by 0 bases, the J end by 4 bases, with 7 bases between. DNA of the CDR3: TGTGCCAGCAGCGTAGCGGCAGCCACCGGGGAGCTGTTTTTT. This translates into CASSVAAATGELFF.

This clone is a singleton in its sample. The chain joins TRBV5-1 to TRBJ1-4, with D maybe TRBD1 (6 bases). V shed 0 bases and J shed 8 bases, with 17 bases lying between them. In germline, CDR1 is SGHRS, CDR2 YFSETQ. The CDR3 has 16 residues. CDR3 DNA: TGCGCCAGCAGCTTGGCAAACAGGGCTACAGAGGAAAAACTGTTTTTT. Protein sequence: CASSLANRATEEKLFF.

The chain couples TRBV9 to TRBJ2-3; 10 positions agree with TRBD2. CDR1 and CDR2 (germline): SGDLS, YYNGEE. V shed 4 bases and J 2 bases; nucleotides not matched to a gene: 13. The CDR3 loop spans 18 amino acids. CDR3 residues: CASSPSGLAGDSTDTQYF. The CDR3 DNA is TGTGCCAGCAGCCCCAGCGGCCTAGCGGGGGACTCCACAGATACGCAGTATTTT.

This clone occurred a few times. For the CDR3, the DNA is TGCGCCAGCAGCTTGGAGGCGGGAGACTACAATGAGCAGTTCTTC. Its protein product is CASSLEAGDYNEQFF. The chain joins TRBV5-1 to TRBJ2-1, with 7 bases that match TRBD2. The germline CDR1 and CDR2 sequences are SGHRS and YFSETQ. The junction had 3 bases not matched to a gene; V was cut back by 0 bases and J by 3 bases. This CDR3 contains 15 residues.

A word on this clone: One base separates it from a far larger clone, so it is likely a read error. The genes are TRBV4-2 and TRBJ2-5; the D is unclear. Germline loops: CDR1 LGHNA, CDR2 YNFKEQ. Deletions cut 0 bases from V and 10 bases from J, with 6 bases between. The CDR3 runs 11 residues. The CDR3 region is CASSQDEDQYF. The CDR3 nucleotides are TGTGCCAGCAGCCAAGATGAGGACCAGTACTTC.

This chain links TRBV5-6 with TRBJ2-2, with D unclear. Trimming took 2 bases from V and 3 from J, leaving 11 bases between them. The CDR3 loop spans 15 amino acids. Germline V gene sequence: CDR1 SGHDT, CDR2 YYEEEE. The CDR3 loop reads CASSFPGPDTGELFF. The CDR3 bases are TGTGCCAGCAGCTTTCCGGGCCCTGACACCGGGGAGCTGTTTTTT.

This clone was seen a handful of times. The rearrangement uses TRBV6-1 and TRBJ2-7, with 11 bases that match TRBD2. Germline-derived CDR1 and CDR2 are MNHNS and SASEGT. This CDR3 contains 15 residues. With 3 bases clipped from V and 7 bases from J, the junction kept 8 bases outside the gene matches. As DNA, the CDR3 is TGTGCCAGCAGTGATGTAGCGGGAGGGCCGAGGGAGCAGTACTTC. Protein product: CASSDVAGGPREQYF.

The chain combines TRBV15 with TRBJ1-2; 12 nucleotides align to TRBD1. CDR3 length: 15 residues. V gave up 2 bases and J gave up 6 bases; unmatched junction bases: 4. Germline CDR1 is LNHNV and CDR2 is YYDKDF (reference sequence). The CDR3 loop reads CATSRSGQGANGYTF. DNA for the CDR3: TGTGCCACCAGCAGATCGGGACAGGGGGCGAATGGCTACACCTTC.

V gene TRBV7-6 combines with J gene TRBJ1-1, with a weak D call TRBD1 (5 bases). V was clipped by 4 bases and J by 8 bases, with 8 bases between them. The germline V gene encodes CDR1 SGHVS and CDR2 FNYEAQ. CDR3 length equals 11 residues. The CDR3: CASSSNREAFF. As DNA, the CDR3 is TGTGCCAGCAGCTCGAACAGGGAAGCTTTCTTT.

The CDR3 nucleotides are TGTGCCAGCAGCATTTACAGGGTAATAAGCTCTGGAAACACCATATATTTT. Amino acid sequence: CASSIYRVISSGNTIYF. The gene calls are TRBV5-8 and TRBJ1-3; possibly TRBD1 for D (6 bases). Trimming pared 4 bases from V and 0 bases from J, leaving 17 bases between. Germline V lookup: CDR1 SGHTS, CDR2 YDEGEE. The CDR3 is 17 residues long.

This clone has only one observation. The CDR3 DNA reads as TGCGCCAGCAGCTTAGGTGGAGGGGGCCTTTTAGAGCAGTTCTTC. Its protein product is CASSLGGGGLLEQFF. The chain is built from TRBV5-1 and TRBJ2-1, with D maybe TRBD1 (7 bases). Germline values: CDR1 SGHRS, CDR2 YFSETQ. The CDR3 has 15 residues. Trimming shortened V by 2 bases and J by 10 bases, and 19 bases separated the two germline ends. Variable domain in full (rest from reference TRBV5-1 and TRBJ2-1): KAGVTQTPRYLIKTRGQQVTLSCSPISGHRSVSWYQQTPGQGLQFLFEYFSETQRNKGNFPGRFSGRQFSNSRSEMNVSTLELGDSALYLCASSLGGGGLLEQFFGPGTRLTVL.

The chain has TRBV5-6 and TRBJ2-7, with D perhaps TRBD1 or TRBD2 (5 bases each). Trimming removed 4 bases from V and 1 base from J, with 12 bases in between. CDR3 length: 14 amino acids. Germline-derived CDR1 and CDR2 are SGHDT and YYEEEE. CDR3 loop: CASSGRGSSYEQYF. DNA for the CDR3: TGTGCCAGCAGCGGCCGGGGCAGTTCCTACGAGCAGTACTTC.

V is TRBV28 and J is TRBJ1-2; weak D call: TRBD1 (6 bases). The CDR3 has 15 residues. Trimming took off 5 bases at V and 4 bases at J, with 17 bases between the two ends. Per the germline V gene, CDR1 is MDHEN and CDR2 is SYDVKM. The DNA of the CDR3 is TGTGCCAGCAGTCTTCAACAGGGCGACGGCTATGGCTACACCTTC. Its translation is CASSLQQGDGYGYTF.

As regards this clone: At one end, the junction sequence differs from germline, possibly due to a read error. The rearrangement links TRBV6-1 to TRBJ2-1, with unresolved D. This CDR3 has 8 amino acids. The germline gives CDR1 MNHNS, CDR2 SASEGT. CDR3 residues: CASGEQFF. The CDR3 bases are TGTGCCAGCGGTGAGCAGTTCTTC.

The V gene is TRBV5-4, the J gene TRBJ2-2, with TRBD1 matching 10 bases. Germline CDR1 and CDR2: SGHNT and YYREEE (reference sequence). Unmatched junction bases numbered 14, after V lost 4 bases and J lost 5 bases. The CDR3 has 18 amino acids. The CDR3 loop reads CASSPPGQGLMKTGELFF. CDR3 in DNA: TGTGCCAGCAGCCCCCCGGGACAGGGGTTAATGAAGACCGGGGAGCTGTTTTTT.

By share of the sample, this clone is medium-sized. In DNA form, the CDR3 reads TGTGCCATCAGTGAGTCTGATAATTCACCCCTCCACTTT. Its protein is CAISESDNSPLHF. The chain uses TRBV10-3 and TRBJ1-6; D is unresolved. CDR3 length: 13 residues. In germline, CDR1 is ENHRY, CDR2 SYGVKD. V was trimmed by 0 bases and J by 5 bases, leaving 2 bases between them.

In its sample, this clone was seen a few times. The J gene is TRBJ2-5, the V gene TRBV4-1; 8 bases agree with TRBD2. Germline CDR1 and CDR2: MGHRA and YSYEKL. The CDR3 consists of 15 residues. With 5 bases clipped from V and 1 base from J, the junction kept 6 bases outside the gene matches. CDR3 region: CASSSGGVIQETQYF. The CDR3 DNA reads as TGCGCCAGCAGCTCGGGAGGGGTTATCCAAGAGACCCAGTACTTC.

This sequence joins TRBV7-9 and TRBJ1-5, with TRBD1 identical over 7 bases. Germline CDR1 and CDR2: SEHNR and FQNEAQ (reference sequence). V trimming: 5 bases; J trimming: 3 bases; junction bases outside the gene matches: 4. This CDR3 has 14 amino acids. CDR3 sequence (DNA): TGTGCCAGCAGCCGGGGACAGATCAATCAGCCCCAGCATTTT. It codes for CASSRGQINQPQHF.

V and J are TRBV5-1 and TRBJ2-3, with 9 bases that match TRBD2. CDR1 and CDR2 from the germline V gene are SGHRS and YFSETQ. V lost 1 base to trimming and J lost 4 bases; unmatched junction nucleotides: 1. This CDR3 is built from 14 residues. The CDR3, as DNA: TGCGCCAGCAGCTTGCCTAGCGGGGCAGATACGCAGTATTTT. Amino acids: CASSLPSGADTQYF.